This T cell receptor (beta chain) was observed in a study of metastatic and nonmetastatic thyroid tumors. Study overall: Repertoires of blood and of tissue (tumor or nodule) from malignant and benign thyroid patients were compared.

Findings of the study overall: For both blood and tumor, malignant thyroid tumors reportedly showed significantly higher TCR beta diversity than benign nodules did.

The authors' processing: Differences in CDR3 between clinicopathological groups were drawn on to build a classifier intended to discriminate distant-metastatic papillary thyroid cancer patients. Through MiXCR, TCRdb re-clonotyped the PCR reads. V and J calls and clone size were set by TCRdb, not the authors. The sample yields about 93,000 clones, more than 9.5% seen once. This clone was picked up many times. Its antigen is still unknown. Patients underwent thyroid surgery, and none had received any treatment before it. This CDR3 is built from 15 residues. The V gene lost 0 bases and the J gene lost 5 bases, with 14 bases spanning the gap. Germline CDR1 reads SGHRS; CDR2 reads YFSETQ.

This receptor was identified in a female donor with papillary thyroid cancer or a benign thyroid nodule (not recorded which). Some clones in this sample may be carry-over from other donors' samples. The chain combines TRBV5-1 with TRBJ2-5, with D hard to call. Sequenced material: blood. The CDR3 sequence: CASSLGVLDLETQYF. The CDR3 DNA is TGCGCCAGCAGCTTGGGGGTCCTGGATCTCGAGACCCAGTACTTC.